The 17 T cell receptor beta chains reported below all come from one sample, sequenced in a study of blood T cell repertoires in COVID-19. The repertoire was sequenced with immunoSEQ multiplex PCR; TCRdb's copy has only in-frame clones and lacks some. The repertoire consists of over 200,000 clones, with 85% to 90% occurring once and the leading ten covering under 9.5%. Source material: PBMCs or T cells enriched from blood (not recorded which). Source of these receptors: a man aged 40-50 years who had recovered from COVID-19.

The V gene is TRBV6-2 or TRBV6-3, the J gene TRBJ2-3; weak D call: TRBD1 (6 bases). Trimming pared 0 bases from V and 3 bases from J, leaving 16 bases between. Per germline, CDR1 MNHEY and CDR2 SVGEGT. The CDR3 is 17 residues long. The CDR3 reads CASSYSLGHKLTDTQYF. DNA of the CDR3: TGTGCCAGCAGTTACTCGCTGGGACACAAGCTGACAGATACGCAGTATTTT.

The chain couples TRBV4-1 to TRBJ2-5; perhaps TRBD1 as D (6 bases). The V gene lost 2 bases and the J gene lost 1 base, with 8 bases spanning the gap. This CDR3 contains 14 residues. Germline CDR1 is MGHRA and CDR2 is YSYEKL. CDR3 nucleotides: TGCGCCAGCAGCCAAACAGGGTTCCAAGAGACCCAGTACTTC. Translating gives CASSQTGFQETQYF.

This chain joins TRBV4-2 and TRBJ2-2, with 7 bases identical to TRBD1. The length of the CDR3 is 16 residues. The V gene's germline CDR1 is LGHNA and CDR2 YNFKEQ. J lost 6 bases, V lost 1 base, and 8 bases had no gene match. This CDR3 reads CASSQGGQLGPGELFF. CDR3 bases: TGTGCCAGCAGCCAAGGGGGACAGCTTGGACCCGGGGAGCTGTTTTTT.

The chain employs TRBV27 and TRBJ2-2; 9 bases align to TRBD1. Losses at the gene ends were 8 bases for V and 13 bases for J; bases not matched to a gene: 11. Germline CDR1 and CDR2: MNHEY and SMNVEV (reference sequence). The CDR3 runs 13 residues. The CDR3 bases are TGTGCCAGCCGGGGGACAGGGAGCTTTCGGCTGTTTTTT. Translated: CASRGTGSFRLFF.

The rearrangement links TRBV4-2 to TRBJ2-5; 8 bases map to TRBD1. The V gene end was trimmed by 4 bases and the J gene end by 5 bases; junction bases not matched to a gene: 12. The CDR3 runs 16 residues. In germline, CDR1 is LGHNA, CDR2 YNFKEQ. The CDR3 reads CASSLALRGRDETQYF. The CDR3 coding sequence is TGTGCCAGCAGCCTTGCCCTCAGGGGGCGCGATGAGACCCAGTACTTC.

The chain has TRBV5-1 and TRBJ2-5, with 7 bases lining up with TRBD1. Germline V gives CDR1 SGHRS, CDR2 YFSETQ. CDR3 length equals 15 residues. Trimming cost V 3 bases and J 5 bases; bases outside gene matches: 10. CDR3 amino acids: CASSSMDRSEETQYF. The CDR3 nucleotides read TGCGCCAGCAGCTCCATGGACAGGTCCGAGGAGACCCAGTACTTC. Filled out from reference TRBV5-1 and TRBJ2-5, the complete variable domain reads KAGVTQTPRYLIKTRGQQVTLSCSPISGHRSVSWYQQTPGQGLQFLFEYFSETQRNKGNFPGRFSGRQFSNSRSEMNVSTLELGDSALYLCASSSMDRSEETQYFGPGTRLLVL.

This rearrangement joins TRBV4-1 to TRBJ2-5; D is perhaps TRBD2 (7 bases). Germline loops: CDR1 MGHRA, CDR2 YSYEKL. This CDR3 spans 16 amino acids. Trimming left V 3 bases short and J 2 bases short, with 16 bases between. This CDR3 reads CASSQGGQELQETQYF. DNA for the CDR3: TGCGCCAGCAGCCAGGGGGGGCAGGAGTTACAAGAGACCCAGTACTTC.

V usage is TRBV19 and J usage is TRBJ2-3; TRBD2 agrees at 13 bases. Germline-derived CDR1 and CDR2 are LNHDA and SQIVND (reference sequence). J was trimmed by 3 bases and V by 4 bases; bases with no gene match: 4. CDR3 length equals 16 residues. The CDR3 protein is CASSKGTSGTTDTQYF. In DNA form, the CDR3 reads TGTGCCAGTAGTAAAGGGACTAGCGGGACAACAGATACGCAGTATTTT.

This sequence joins TRBV7-2 and TRBJ2-3, with 11 bases fitting TRBD2. This CDR3 contains 16 residues. CDR1 is SGHTA, CDR2 FQGNSA, per germline. V shed 1 base, J shed 3 bases, and the junction held 3 bases outside the gene matches. CDR3: CASSLGIAGGTDTQYF. The CDR3 DNA reads as TGTGCCAGCAGCTTAGGGATAGCGGGGGGGACAGATACGCAGTATTTT. Using reference TRBV7-2 and TRBJ2-3 for the parts outside the CDR3, the full variable domain is GAGVSQSPSNKVTEKGKDVELRCDPISGHTALYWYRQSLGQGLEFLIYFQGNSAPDKSGLPSDRFSAERTGGSVSTLTIQRTQQEDSAVYLCASSLGIAGGTDTQYFGPGTRLTVL.

The V gene is TRBV29-1, the J gene TRBJ1-4, with D possibly matching TRBD1 (5 bases). V lost 4 bases and J 8 bases, leaving 14 bases between the germline ends. The CDR3 length is 13 residues. The germline V gene has CDR1 SQVTM and CDR2 ANQGSEA. The CDR3 sequence: CSVAGIPQEKLFF. The CDR3 DNA is TGCAGCGTTGCAGGGATCCCCCAGGAAAAACTGTTTTTT.

The chain carries TRBV11-2 and TRBJ1-4, with D maybe TRBD1 (5 bases). Looked up from germline, CDR1 is SGHAT and CDR2 is FQNNGV. With 0 bases removed from V and 5 bases from J, the gap between germline ends came to 13 bases. The CDR3 covers 16 residues. DNA for the CDR3: TGTGCCAGCAGCTTAGATCAGGGCGGTTTGAATGAAAAACTGTTTTTT. Translation gives CASSLDQGGLNEKLFF.

The V gene is TRBV7-3, the J gene TRBJ2-1, with D perhaps matching TRBD1 (5 bases). Germline V lookup: CDR1 SGHTA, CDR2 FQGTGA. The V end was cut by 5 bases, the J end by 3 bases, with 14 bases between. This CDR3 contains 15 residues. CDR3 sequence (DNA): TGTGCCAGCAGCCCGAAACAGGTGGGCTACAATGAGCAGTTCTTC. Translated: CASSPKQVGYNEQFF.

This clone was seen only once. The chain recombines TRBV2 with TRBJ2-1; 16 positions agree with TRBD2. This CDR3 has 17 amino acids. V lost 6 bases, J lost 2 bases, and 4 bases stayed unmatched. From germline, CDR1 is SNHLY and CDR2 FYNNEI. DNA for the CDR3: TGTGCCAGCAGGGGACTAGCGGGAGGGCCGACCTACAATGAGCAGTTCTTC. It specifies CASRGLAGGPTYNEQFF. The entire variable domain, with the rest obtained from reference TRBV2 and TRBJ2-1, is as follows: EPEVTQTPSHQVTQMGQEVILRCVPISNHLYFYWYRQILGQKVEFLVSFYNNEISEKSEIFDDQFSVERPDGSNFTLKIRSTKLEDSAMYFCASRGLAGGPTYNEQFFGPGTRLTVL.

The V gene is TRBV6-1, the J gene TRBJ2-1; TRBD1 is a possible D gene (6 bases). Germline lookup yields CDR1 MNHNS and CDR2 SASEGT. The CDR3 sequence is 12 residues long. V was cut by 2 bases and J by 12 bases, with 11 bases left in between. CDR3 nucleotide sequence: TGTGCCAGCAGTGAATCGGTCAGGGGGCAGTTCTTC. Amino acid sequence: CASSESVRGQFF.

This clone was picked up one time. The chain is built from TRBV27 and TRBJ2-2, with TRBD2 matching 14 bases. The germline V gene encodes CDR1 MNHEY and CDR2 SMNVEV (reference sequence). The CDR3 length is 18 residues. V gave up 5 bases and J gave up 7 bases; unmatched junction bases: 12. CDR3 sequence reads: CASSPPGLAGVRIGELFF. CDR3 sequence (DNA): TGTGCCAGCAGTCCCCCGGGACTAGCGGGAGTTCGGATCGGGGAGCTGTTTTTT.

The gene calls are TRBV4-2 and TRBJ1-5; tentatively, D is TRBD1 (6 bases). The V end was cut by 1 base, the J end by 5 bases, with 18 bases between. CDR3 length equals 17 residues. CDR1 and CDR2 from the germline V gene are LGHNA and YNFKEQ. Here the CDR3 reads CASSQGSDSQFHQPQHF. As DNA, the CDR3 is TGTGCCAGCAGCCAAGGTTCGGACAGCCAATTTCATCAGCCCCAGCATTTT.

The chain couples TRBV7-2 to TRBJ2-7; 10 nucleotides align to TRBD2. Looked up from germline, CDR1 is SGHTA and CDR2 is FQGNSA. There are 15 residues in the CDR3. V lost 2 bases, J lost 3 bases, and 4 bases stayed unmatched. As DNA, the CDR3 is TGTGCCAGCAGCTTATCATTAGCGGGAGGCTACGAGCAGTACTTC. Encoded protein: CASSLSLAGGYEQYF.